Each of the 4 T cell receptor beta chains below was sequenced from the same sample in a study of control samples from healthy donors and cancer patients. Libraries were prepared by immunoSEQ multiplex PCR; TCRdb keeps only in-frame clonotypes and omits some of them. The data hold under 85,000 clones, with 93% observed a single time. The sample was PBMCs. The receptors come from a middle-aged woman with lung cancer.

The chain employs TRBV19 and TRBJ1-5; 7 bases fit TRBD1. This CDR3 has 11 amino acids. The V and J ends lost 8 bases and 9 bases, in that order; junction bases with no gene match: 4. The germline V gene encodes CDR1 LNHDA and CDR2 SQIVND (reference sequence). This CDR3 is CASGNRGPQHF. For the CDR3, the DNA is TGTGCCAGTGGTAACAGGGGGCCCCAGCATTTT. Filled out from reference TRBV19 and TRBJ1-5, the complete variable domain reads DGGITQSPKYLFRKEGQNVTLSCEQNLNHDAMYWYRQDPGQGLRLIYYSQIVNDFQKGDIAEGYSVSREKKESFPLTVTSAQKNPTAFYLCASGNRGPQHFGDGTRLSIL.

The rearrangement joins TRBV28 to TRBJ1-6; D remains ambiguous. Trimming removed 2 bases from V and 0 bases from J, with 11 bases in between. Germline V gene data show CDR1 as MDHEN and CDR2 as SYDVKM. The CDR3 has 17 residues. CDR3: CASSLIPESSYNSPLHF. The CDR3 DNA is TGTGCCAGCAGTTTAATCCCGGAGAGCTCCTATAATTCACCCCTCCACTTT.

The chain links TRBV7-2 to TRBJ1-1; 8 positions match TRBD1. With 4 bases clipped from V and 7 bases from J, the junction kept 5 bases outside the gene matches. This CDR3 has 13 residues. CDR1 SGHTA and CDR2 FQGNSA come from the germline V gene. This chain's CDR3 is CASSYGTGVEAFF. The CDR3 region has the DNA TGTGCCAGCAGCTACGGGACAGGCGTTGAAGCTTTCTTT.

The chain links TRBV6-5 to TRBJ2-7; 7 nucleotides agree with TRBD1. The germline V gene has CDR1 MNHEY and CDR2 SVGAGI. The CDR3 has 12 residues. V trimming: 6 bases; J trimming: 4 bases; junction bases outside the gene matches: 3. The CDR3 is CASRTGFYEQYF. The CDR3 nucleotides read TGTGCCAGCAGGACAGGGTTTTACGAGCAGTACTTC.